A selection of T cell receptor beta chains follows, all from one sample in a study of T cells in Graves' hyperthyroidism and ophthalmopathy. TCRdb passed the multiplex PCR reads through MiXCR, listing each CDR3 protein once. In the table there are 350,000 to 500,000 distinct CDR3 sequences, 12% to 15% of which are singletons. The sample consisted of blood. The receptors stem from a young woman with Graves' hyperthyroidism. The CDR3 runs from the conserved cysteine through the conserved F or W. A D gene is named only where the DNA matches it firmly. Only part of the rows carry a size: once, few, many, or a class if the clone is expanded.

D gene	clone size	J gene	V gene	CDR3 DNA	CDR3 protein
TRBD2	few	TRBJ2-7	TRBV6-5	TGTGCCAGCAGTTTCTCCACGGGGACTACCTACGAGCAGTACTTC	CASSFSTGTTYEQYF
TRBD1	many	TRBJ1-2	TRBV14	TGTGCCAGCAGCCAACGGGACAGTAACTATGGCTACACCTTC	CASSQRDSNYGYTF
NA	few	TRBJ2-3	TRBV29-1	TGCAGCGTTAGATGGGGTAGGAGAGCAGATACGCAGTATTTT	CSVRWGRRADTQYF
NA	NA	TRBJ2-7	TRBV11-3	TGTGCCAGCAGCTTACAGCTTGGGTACGAGCAGTACTTC	CASSLQLGYEQYF
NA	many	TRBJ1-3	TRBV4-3	TGCGCCAGCAGCCAAGATGCGGGGGCTGGAAACACCATATATTTT	CASSQDAGAGNTIYF
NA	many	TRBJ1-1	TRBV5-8	TGTGCCAGCAGCTTGGCCAGAGCGACAGGCGCGCAAGAAGCTTTCTTT	CASSLARATGAQEAFF
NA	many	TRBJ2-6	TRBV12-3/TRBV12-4	TGTGCCAGCAGTTTAGAAGTTCGACAGACCGGGGGGGCCAACGTCCTGACTTTC	CASSLEVRQTGGANVLTF
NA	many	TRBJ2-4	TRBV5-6	TGTGCCAGCAGCTACCCGGGACAAACGAACATTCAGTACTTC	CASSYPGQTNIQYF
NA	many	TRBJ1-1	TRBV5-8	TGTGCCAGCAACTCGAACACTGAAGCTTTCTTT	CASNSNTEAFF
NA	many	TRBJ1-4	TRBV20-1	TGCAGTGCTAGAGTTACCACGGAATATGAAAAACTGTTTTTT	CSARVTTEYEKLFF
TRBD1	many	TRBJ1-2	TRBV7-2	TGTGCCAGCAGCGCCACACCGGGACAGAACTATGGCTACACCTTC	CASSATPGQNYGYTF
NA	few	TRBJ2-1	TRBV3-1	TGTGCCAGCAGCGTCCGGGACCCCCGAGGGAATGAGCAGTTCTTC	CASSVRDPRGNEQFF
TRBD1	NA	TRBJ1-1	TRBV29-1	TGCAGCGTTGAGTTAGGGGGCGAAGCTTTCTTT	CSVELGGEAFF
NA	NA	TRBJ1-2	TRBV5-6	TGTGCCAGCAGCTTGGATCGTGTCAGAGACTACACCTTC	CASSLDRVRDYTF
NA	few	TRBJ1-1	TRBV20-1	TGCAGTGCCCTCCCCCCCGACACCAGCACTGAAGCTTTCTTT	CSALPPDTSTEAFF
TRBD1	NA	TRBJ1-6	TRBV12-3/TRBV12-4	TGTGCCAGCAGCCGGACAGGGGGCGGTTCACCCCTCCACTTT	CASSRTGGGSPLHF
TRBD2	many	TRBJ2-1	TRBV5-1	TGCGCCAGCAGCTTCGCTAGCGGAGGCGATGAGCAGTTCTTC	CASSFASGGDEQFF
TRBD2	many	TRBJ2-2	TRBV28	TGTGCAAGCAAAAGCGGGAGGGGAGGTACCGGGGAGCTGTTTTTT	CASKSGRGGTGELFF
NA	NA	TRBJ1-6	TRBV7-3	TGTGCCAGCAGCCAGACAAGGACAAGAGATTCACCCCTCCACTTT	CASSQTRTRDSPLHF
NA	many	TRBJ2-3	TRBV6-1	TGTGCCAGCACACCGGGGATGTGGACAGATACGCAGTATTTT	CASTPGMWTDTQYF
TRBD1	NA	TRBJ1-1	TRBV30	TGTGCCTGGACCAGAAAGACAGGGGCGTGGGGTGAAGCTTTCTTT	CAWTRKTGAWGEAFF
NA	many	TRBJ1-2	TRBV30	TGTGCCTGGAACCCCGGAACGTCTGGCTATGGCTACACCTTC	CAWNPGTSGYGYTF
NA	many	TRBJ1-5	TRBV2	TGTGCCACCCAAGGGGATAGCAATCAGCCCCAGCATTTT	CATQGDSNQPQHF
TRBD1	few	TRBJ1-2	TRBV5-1	TGCGCCAGCAGCTTGCGCGACAGGGGCTTCGAGGATGGCTACACCTTC	CASSLRDRGFEDGYTF
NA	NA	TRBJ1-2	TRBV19	TGTGCCAGTAGTCTCAGCCGGACACCCAACCTGGGCTATGGCTACACCTTC	CASSLSRTPNLGYGYTF